These 20 T cell receptor beta chains were sequenced from one sample in a study of cytomegalovirus exposure and HLA in healthy donors. 60 Vbeta and 13 Jbeta primers were used in PCR. Method: immunoSEQ multiplex PCR; TCRdb's copy keeps in-frame clones and lacks some. This sample yields more than 85,000 clones, of which more than 60% are seen a single time; around 2.1% belongs to the top ten. Sequences were obtained from PBMCs. The receptors derive from a young man in good health and CMV-seronegative.

The chain combines TRBV30 with TRBJ1-1; 8 nucleotides align to TRBD1. V trimming: 5 bases; J trimming: 2 bases; junction bases outside the gene matches: 7. Germline values: CDR1 GTSNPN, CDR2 SVGIG (reference sequence). The CDR3 consists of 14 residues. This chain's CDR3 is CAWQDRGGNTEAFF. CDR3 bases: TGTGCCTGGCAAGACAGGGGTGGAAACACTGAAGCTTTCTTT.

In DNA form, the CDR3 reads TGTGCCAGTAGTAGTAGGGACAGGGGGGTTTTACAAGAGACCCAGTACTTC. The encoded protein is CASSSRDRGVLQETQYF. The rearrangement joins TRBV19 to TRBJ2-5; 11 bases map to TRBD1. Germline CDR1 LNHDA, CDR2 SQIVND (reference sequence). J gave up 2 bases and V 4 bases, and 9 bases lay outside the gene matches. This CDR3 has 17 residues. The full variable domain, rest sourced from reference TRBV19 and TRBJ2-5, is DGGITQSPKYLFRKEGQNVTLSCEQNLNHDAMYWYRQDPGQGLRLIYYSQIVNDFQKGDIAEGYSVSREKKESFPLTVTSAQKNPTAFYLCASSSRDRGVLQETQYFGPGTRLLVL.

The table lists this clone with a few counts. V gene TRBV9 combines with J gene TRBJ1-4, with TRBD1 matching 9 bases. The CDR3 is 14 residues long. J lost 8 bases, V lost 7 bases, and 9 bases had no gene match. Per the germline V gene, CDR1 is SGDLS and CDR2 is YYNGEE. CDR3 nucleotide sequence: TGTGCCAGCGGCTCCGGGACAGGGAACGAAAAACTGTTTTTT. This codes for CASGSGTGNEKLFF.

The rearrangement joins TRBV5-1 to TRBJ2-3; D perhaps matches TRBD2 (5 bases). The CDR3 has 14 amino acids. CDR1 and CDR2 (germline): SGHRS, YFSETQ. Trimming left V 4 bases short and J 2 bases short, with 11 bases between. The DNA for the CDR3 is TGCGCCAGCAGCGCGGGTACCTCCACAGATACGCAGTATTTT. Its translation is CASSAGTSTDTQYF.

This clone showed up just a few times. The V gene is TRBV5-1, the J gene TRBJ2-1, with 11 bases aligning to TRBD2. Germline values: CDR1 SGHRS, CDR2 YFSETQ. This CDR3 contains 17 residues. Unmatched junction bases numbered 8, after V lost 4 bases and J lost 2 bases. CDR3 loop: CASSPLSSGGPYNEQFF. CDR3 nucleotide sequence: TGCGCCAGCAGCCCGTTATCTAGCGGGGGGCCCTACAATGAGCAGTTCTTC.

There are many counts of this clone. The chain has TRBV4-3 and TRBJ1-6, with 8 nucleotides matching TRBD1. Germline CDR1 is LGHNA and CDR2 is YSLEER. This CDR3 has 16 amino acids. V shed 0 bases and J 7 bases; nucleotides not matched to a gene: 5. CDR3 sequence reads: CASSQDWDRRNSPLHF. Written as DNA, the CDR3 is TGCGCCAGCAGCCAAGATTGGGACAGGCGGAATTCACCCCTCCACTTT.

The chain employs TRBV6-5 and TRBJ1-2, with D tentatively TRBD1 (5 bases). V was clipped by 5 bases and J by 0 bases, with 7 bases between them. Germline CDR1 is MNHEY and CDR2 is SVGAGI. The CDR3 extends over 13 amino acids. The CDR3 DNA reads TGTGCCAGCAGTGTAGGGGCTAACTATGGCTACACCTTC. This translates into CASSVGANYGYTF.

This sequence joins TRBV5-1 and TRBJ2-7; D is undetermined. Germline V gene sequence: CDR1 SGHRS, CDR2 YFSETQ. CDR3 length equals 12 residues. V was shortened by 4 bases and J by 3 bases, with 8 bases between the two germline ends. The CDR3 loop reads CASSEPSYEQYF. The DNA of the CDR3 is TGCGCCAGCAGCGAGCCGAGCTACGAGCAGTACTTC.

This clone was counted between two and nine times. This chain uses TRBV29-1 with TRBJ2-7; TRBD1 might be the D (6 bases). The CDR3 runs to 14 residues. Germline V gene sequence: CDR1 SQVTM, CDR2 ANQGSEA. V lost 1 base, J lost 1 base, and 11 bases lay in between. The CDR3 here is CSVEVSRGSYEQYF. The CDR3 bases are TGCAGCGTTGAAGTGTCCAGGGGATCCTACGAGCAGTACTTC.

V usage is TRBV27 and J usage is TRBJ2-3; 14 nucleotides match TRBD2. The CDR3 length is 16 residues. Germline CDR1 MNHEY, CDR2 SMNVEV (reference sequence). V lost 9 bases, J lost 5 bases, and 10 bases stayed unmatched. CDR3 DNA: TGTGCCAGTTCCCGTGGGACTAGCGGGGGTTTAGATACGCAGTATTTT. Its protein is CASSRGTSGGLDTQYF.

This chain uses TRBV6-1 with TRBJ1-4, with 8 bases that match TRBD1. V shed 5 bases and J 6 bases; nucleotides not matched to a gene: 8. Germline V CDR1 and CDR2: MNHNS, SASEGT. The CDR3 has 15 residues. This CDR3 is CASSLETGEHEKLFF. DNA for the CDR3: TGTGCCAGCAGTCTCGAGACAGGGGAACATGAAAAACTGTTTTTT.

Only a few counts were recorded for this clone. V and J are TRBV7-6 and TRBJ2-2; 7 nucleotides line up with TRBD2. The CDR3 has 17 amino acids. Per the germline V gene, CDR1 is SGHVS and CDR2 is FNYEAQ. V shed 5 bases, J shed 2 bases, and the junction held 11 bases outside the gene matches. CDR3 sequence (DNA): TGTGCCAGCAGCAGAGGGGTTAGCGGGCTTAACACCGGGGAGCTGTTTTTT. Translation gives CASSRGVSGLNTGELFF.

This chain connects TRBV30 to TRBJ1-4; tentative D call: TRBD1 (6 bases). The CDR3 has 14 residues. Germline loops: CDR1 GTSNPN, CDR2 SVGIG (reference sequence). V lost 5 bases to trimming and J lost 8 bases, with 18 bases between them. The CDR3 DNA is TGTGCCTGGGGGAGGGGGGGTGCGGAGGAAAAACTGTTTTTT. Translating gives CAWGRGGAEEKLFF.

This rearrangement joins TRBV2 to TRBJ1-6; possibly TRBD1 for D (5 bases). This CDR3 comprises 15 residues. V was clipped by 9 bases and J by 5 bases, with 17 bases between them. Germline CDR1 and CDR2: SNHLY and FYNNEI. The CDR3 nucleotides read TGTGCCAGTACGGATCGGGGCGGGGATAATTCACCCCTCCACTTT. Translating gives CASTDRGGDNSPLHF.

The chain combines TRBV25-1 with TRBJ2-2, with 8 bases fitting TRBD2. This CDR3 comprises 17 residues. V lost 0 bases to trimming and J lost 6 bases; unmatched junction nucleotides: 9. CDR1 MGHDK and CDR2 SYGVNS come from the germline V gene. CDR3 residues: CASSEYRLAGSSGELFF. Here the CDR3 DNA reads TGTGCCAGCAGTGAATATAGGCTAGCGGGCTCTTCCGGGGAGCTGTTTTTT.

In its sample, this clone was seen once. Here the CDR3 reads CATHINNEQFF. DNA of the CDR3: TGTGCCACACACATAAACAATGAGCAGTTCTTC. The chain recombines TRBV28 with TRBJ2-1; D gene uncertain. Germline assignment: CDR1 MDHEN and CDR2 SYDVKM. Trimming cost V 10 bases and J 5 bases, with 9 bases left between them. The CDR3 totals 11 residues.

The chain couples TRBV18 to TRBJ1-1, with D possibly matching TRBD1 (6 bases). CDR3 size: 15 residues. Germline CDR1 reads KGHSH; CDR2 reads LQKENI. The V gene lost 2 bases and the J gene lost 1 base, with 11 bases spanning the gap. Here the CDR3 reads CASSPTGPPNTEAFF. For the CDR3, the DNA is TGTGCCAGCTCACCAACAGGGCCTCCGAACACTGAAGCTTTCTTT.

The chain employs TRBV7-9 and TRBJ2-1, with D possibly TRBD1 on 6 matching bases. The CDR3 extends over 12 amino acids. Germline V gene lookup returns CDR1 SEHNR and CDR2 FQNEAQ (reference sequence). V lost 5 bases and J lost 8, with 10 bases in between. CDR3: CASSPDSHEQFF. Written as DNA, the CDR3 is TGTGCCAGCAGCCCGGACAGCCATGAGCAGTTCTTC.

The J gene is TRBJ1-2, the V gene TRBV19; a weak D match, TRBD1 (6 bases). The CDR3 covers 14 residues. CDR1 LNHDA and CDR2 SQIVND come from the germline V gene (reference sequence). V was cut by 5 bases and J by 8 bases, with 18 bases left in between. CDR3 in DNA: TGTGCCAGTAGTCCCGGAGGGGGGGCAGGCGGCTACACCTTC. It encodes CASSPGGGAGGYTF.

This clone has a single count. V gene TRBV4-3 combines with J gene TRBJ2-5; D might be TRBD1 (6 bases). V was pared by 0 bases and J by 4 bases, with 15 bases between. The CDR3 is 16 residues long. From germline, CDR1 is LGHNA and CDR2 YSLEER. The CDR3 is CASSQESAGAGETQYF. The CDR3 coding sequence is TGCGCCAGCAGCCAAGAGAGCGCAGGGGCGGGAGAGACCCAGTACTTC.